This T cell receptor (beta chain) appears in the sequencing data of a study of cytomegalovirus exposure and HLA in healthy donors. CDR3 length: 14 residues. V was pared by 8 bases and J by 4 bases, with 7 bases of the junction left unmatched. Germline V gene data show CDR1 as MRHNA and CDR2 as SNTAGT. The PCR was carried out with 60 Vbeta primers and 13 Jbeta primers. The repertoire was sequenced with immunoSEQ multiplex PCR; TCRdb's copy has only in-frame clones and lacks some. Of about 180,000 clones in the sample, about 69% were seen once. Regarding this clone: Its antigen is unknown.

Study observations and caveats: Specific recognition of CMV antigens was confirmed in vitro for a few chains (all CMV-associated). As was reported, the HLA-A and HLA-B alleles of most subjects were accurately predicted from TCR beta sequences.

The sample comprised PBMCs. V is TRBV6-4 and J is TRBJ2-2; 7 bases are a match to TRBD1. This sequence originates from a human donor in good health. The CDR3 sequence is CASRNAGGTGELFF. The CDR3 coding sequence is TGTGCCAGCCGAAACGCAGGGGGCACCGGGGAGCTGTTTTTT.